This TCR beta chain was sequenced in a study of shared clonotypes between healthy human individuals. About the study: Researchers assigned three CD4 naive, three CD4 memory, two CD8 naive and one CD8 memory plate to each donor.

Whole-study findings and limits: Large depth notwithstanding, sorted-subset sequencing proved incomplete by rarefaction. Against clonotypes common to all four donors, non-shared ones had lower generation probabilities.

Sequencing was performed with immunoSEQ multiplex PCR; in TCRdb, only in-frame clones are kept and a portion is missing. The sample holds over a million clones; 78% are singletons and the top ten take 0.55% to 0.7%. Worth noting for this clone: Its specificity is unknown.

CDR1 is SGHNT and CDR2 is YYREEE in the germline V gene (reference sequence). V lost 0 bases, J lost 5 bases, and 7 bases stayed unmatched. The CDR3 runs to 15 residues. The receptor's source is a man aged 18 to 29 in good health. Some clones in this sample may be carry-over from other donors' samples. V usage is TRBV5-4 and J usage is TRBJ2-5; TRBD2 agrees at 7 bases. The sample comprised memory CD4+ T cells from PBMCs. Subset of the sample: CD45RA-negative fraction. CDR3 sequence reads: CASSLDARERETQYF. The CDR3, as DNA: TGTGCCAGCAGCTTGGACGCGCGGGAGAGGGAGACCCAGTACTTC.